Listed here are 10 T cell receptor beta chains from one sample, sequenced in a study of blood T cell repertoires in COVID-19. Data came from immunoSEQ multiplex PCR; TCRdb stores just in-frame clones and leaves some out. There are 230,000 or so clones in the sample; approximately 90% occur only once, and roughly 2.6% lies in the top ten. Sequencing was done on a sample of PBMCs or T cells enriched from blood (not recorded which). Receptors were obtained from a woman aged 30 to 39 who had recovered from COVID-19.

The genes are TRBV6-5 and TRBJ2-2; the D gene is possibly TRBD1 (6 bases). CDR3 length: 16 residues. The germline gives CDR1 MNHEY, CDR2 SVGAGI. V dropped 2 bases and J dropped 6 bases, with 16 bases sitting between them. The CDR3 sequence: CASSYVPRQVPGELFF. CDR3 DNA sequence: TGTGCCAGCAGTTACGTTCCCCGACAGGTTCCCGGGGAGCTGTTTTTT.

Only one count was recorded for this clone. The chain is built from TRBV7-2 and TRBJ2-3; tentatively, D is TRBD2 (6 bases). The V and J ends lost 5 bases and 2 bases respectively, with 14 bases between them. CDR3 length: 15 amino acids. Germline V gene sequence: CDR1 SGHTA, CDR2 FQGNSA. CDR3 region: CASSLGLPSTDTQYF. CDR3 bases: TGTGCCAGCAGCCTGGGACTCCCCTCCACAGATACGCAGTATTTT.

The chain uses TRBV7-2 and TRBJ2-3; 9 nucleotides match TRBD2. V shed 5 bases and J 1 base; nucleotides not matched to a gene: 13. CDR1 SGHTA and CDR2 FQGNSA come from the germline V gene. The CDR3 contains 18 residues. Here the CDR3 reads CASSLLAGLVGGTDTQYF. The DNA of the CDR3 is TGTGCCAGCAGCCTCCTAGCGGGGCTGGTGGGGGGCACAGATACGCAGTATTTT.

This clone appeared a single time. The genes are TRBV5-4 and TRBJ1-3, with D possibly matching TRBD1 (5 bases). The V gene's germline CDR1 is SGHNT and CDR2 YYREEE (reference sequence). V was trimmed by 0 bases and J by 0 bases, leaving 10 bases between them. This CDR3 has 16 residues. CDR3 residues: CASSLDRTFSGNTIYF. The CDR3 bases are TGTGCCAGCAGCTTGGACAGGACCTTCTCTGGAAACACCATATATTTT.

The V gene is TRBV7-6, the J gene TRBJ2-5; tentatively, D is TRBD2 (7 bases). V shed 7 bases and J shed 1 base, with 16 bases lying between them. Germline V gene data show CDR1 as SGHVS and CDR2 as FNYEAQ. The CDR3 totals 15 residues. CDR3 bases: TGTGCCAGCACCAGACTCGGGGGGCCCCAAGAGACCCAGTACTTC. Translation: CASTRLGGPQETQYF. Full variable domain (missing parts from reference TRBV7-6 and TRBJ2-5): GAGVSQSPRYKVTKRGQDVALRCDPISGHVSLYWYRQALGQGPEFLTYFNYEAQQDKSGLPNDRFSAERPEGSISTLTIQRTEQRDSAMYRCASTRLGGPQETQYFGPGTRLLVL.

This chain joins TRBV19 and TRBJ1-2, with D possibly matching TRBD1 (5 bases). Per the germline V gene, CDR1 is LNHDA and CDR2 is SQIVND (reference sequence). The CDR3 sequence is 15 residues long. Trimming took off 6 bases at V and 1 base at J, with 15 bases between the two ends. CDR3 sequence: CASSLREGINYGYTF. In DNA, the CDR3 is TGTGCCAGTAGCCTCAGGGAGGGTATTAACTATGGCTACACCTTC.

The chain couples TRBV6-2 or TRBV6-3 to TRBJ1-2; D is unresolved. The V and J ends lost 2 bases and 6 bases respectively, with 7 bases between them. The germline CDR1 and CDR2 sequences are MNHEY and SVGEGT. This CDR3 region has 12 residues. The CDR3: CASSYGLHGYTF. DNA of the CDR3: TGTGCCAGCAGTTACGGGCTCCATGGCTACACCTTC.

The chain employs TRBV5-6 and TRBJ1-2, with D possibly matching TRBD1 (6 bases). CDR1 and CDR2 (germline): SGHDT, YYEEEE. V was trimmed by 3 bases and J by 4 bases, leaving 13 bases between them. CDR3 size: 14 residues. The CDR3 here is CASSSYREIYGYTF. The CDR3 DNA is TGTGCCAGCAGCTCCTACAGGGAAATCTATGGCTACACCTTC. The full variable domain, rest sourced from reference TRBV5-6 and TRBJ1-2, is DAGVTQSPTHLIKTRGQQVTLRCSPKSGHDTVSWYQQALGQGPQFIFQYYEEEERQRGNFPDRFSGHQFPNYSSELNVNALLLGDSALYLCASSSYREIYGYTFGSGTRLTVV.

V is TRBV7-2 and J is TRBJ2-5; 12 nucleotides line up with TRBD2. J lost 0 bases, V lost 5 bases, and 7 bases had no gene match. This CDR3 comprises 17 residues. Per the germline V gene, CDR1 is SGHTA and CDR2 is FQGNSA. CDR3: CASSQNGLAGYQETQYF. CDR3 bases: TGTGCCAGCAGCCAAAACGGACTAGCGGGGTACCAAGAGACCCAGTACTTC.

The chain recombines TRBV7-9 with TRBJ2-3; 8 bases fit TRBD1. V gave up 8 bases and J gave up 3 bases; unmatched junction bases: 4. Germline CDR1 is SEHNR and CDR2 is FQNEAQ (reference sequence). The CDR3 totals 13 residues. The CDR3 DNA sequence: TGTGCCAGCCAATGGACAGGGACAGATACGCAGTATTTT. Protein sequence: CASQWTGTDTQYF.